The 20 T cell receptor beta chains given below trace back to one sample, sequenced in a study of metastatic and nonmetastatic thyroid tumors. TCRdb re-called clones via MiXCR from the PCR reads. Of thousands of clones listed, 25% to 30% are singletons. All patients were treatment-naive before thyroid surgery. The sample was adjacent normal tissue. These receptors originate from a male donor with papillary thyroid cancer or a benign thyroid nodule (not recorded which). Some clones in this sample may be carry-over from other donors' samples.

The chain recombines TRBV6-6 with TRBJ2-3, with D possibly being TRBD2 (6 bases). This CDR3 is 15 amino acids long. Trimming took 2 bases from V and 4 from J, leaving 13 bases between them. Germline V lookup: CDR1 MNHNY, CDR2 SVGAGI (reference sequence). The CDR3, as DNA: TGTGCCAGCAGTTACGGAGGGATGGGCGCAGATACGCAGTATTTT. Translation: CASSYGGMGADTQYF.

This clone was seen many times. The chain has TRBV6-1 and TRBJ2-7, with a possible D match to TRBD1 (6 bases). The CDR3 contains 13 residues. Germline CDR1 is MNHNS and CDR2 is SASEGT. V was clipped by 4 bases and J by 3 bases, with 10 bases between them. DNA of the CDR3: TGTGCCAGCAGTGTGGACAGCTTCTACGAGCAGTACTTC. Encoded protein: CASSVDSFYEQYF.

The genes are TRBV28 and TRBJ1-1, with a weak D call TRBD1 (6 bases). The CDR3 is made up of 13 amino acids. Germline CDR1 MDHEN, CDR2 SYDVKM. The ends were cut back, 5 bases at V and 5 bases at J, with 12 bases in the middle. The CDR3 here is CASSTGSGTEAFF. CDR3 DNA sequence: TGTGCCAGCAGTACAGGGTCGGGGACTGAAGCTTTCTTT.

This clone showed up just a few times. The V call is TRBV28, the J call TRBJ2-7; D is possibly TRBD2 (6 bases). Germline CDR1 reads MDHEN; CDR2 reads SYDVKM. This CDR3 has 19 residues. With 5 bases removed from V and 3 bases from J, the gap between germline ends came to 29 bases. Here the CDR3 DNA reads TGTGCCAGCAGTCCCGAAGGTCCAAGCGGAGGGCAGGGCGTCTACGAGCAGTACTTC. It codes for CASSPEGPSGGQGVYEQYF.

This clone was recorded a few times. The V call is TRBV7-2, the J call TRBJ2-7; 8 bases match TRBD2. The germline gives CDR1 SGHTA, CDR2 FQGNSA. CDR3 length: 15 amino acids. Trimming at V came to 5 bases and at J to 4 bases, leaving 10 bases not matched to a gene. Here the CDR3 DNA reads TGTGCCAGCAGCGGGTGCCTCACTAGCGGATACGAGCAGTACTTC. This codes for CASSGCLTSGYEQYF.

V is TRBV5-1 and J is TRBJ2-1; D not certain. CDR3 size: 15 residues. V lost 0 bases and J lost 6, with 13 bases in between. CDR1 and CDR2 (germline): SGHRS, YFSETQ. The CDR3 sequence: CASSLEGMSTNEQFF. The DNA for the CDR3 is TGCGCCAGCAGCTTGGAGGGTATGTCTACCAATGAGCAGTTCTTC.

This clone was counted a few times. The chain combines TRBV11-3 with TRBJ1-2; D remains unclear. The CDR3 runs to 16 residues. Germline values: CDR1 SGHNT, CDR2 YENEEA. V was clipped by 4 bases and J by 0 bases, with 15 bases between them. CDR3 region: CASSSKDRAPNYGYTF. CDR3 DNA sequence: TGTGCCAGCAGCTCAAAGGACCGAGCACCTAACTATGGCTACACCTTC.

V gene TRBV25-1 combines with J gene TRBJ2-7; 10 bases map to TRBD1. Trimming at V came to 6 bases and at J to 4 bases, leaving 9 bases not matched to a gene. In germline, CDR1 is MGHDK, CDR2 SYGVNS. The CDR3 runs to 15 residues. As DNA, the CDR3 is TGTGCCAGCAGACCAGACAGGGGGCTATCATACGAGCAGTACTTC. It specifies CASRPDRGLSYEQYF.

The chain links TRBV5-1 to TRBJ1-2; D not resolved. The germline gives CDR1 SGHRS, CDR2 YFSETQ. The CDR3 has 15 amino acids. V lost 4 bases to trimming and J lost 5 bases, with 18 bases between them. In DNA, the CDR3 is TGCGCCAGCAGCACCACCCCGGACGGGAGATATGGCTACACCTTC. Translation: CASSTTPDGRYGYTF.

This clone is medium-sized. The genes are TRBV6-6 and TRBJ2-1; D is uncertain. CDR3 length equals 14 residues. Germline lookup yields CDR1 MNHNY and CDR2 SVGAGI (reference sequence). V was trimmed by 0 bases and J by 9 bases, leaving 12 bases between them. CDR3 amino acids: CASSYSDSGPEQFF. As DNA, the CDR3 is TGTGCCAGCAGTTACTCGGATTCCGGGCCTGAGCAGTTCTTC.

V is TRBV20-1 and J is TRBJ2-1; 12 bases agree with TRBD2. CDR1 DFQATT and CDR2 SNEGSKA come from the germline V gene (reference sequence). V shed 0 bases, J shed 4 bases, and the junction held 13 bases outside the gene matches. CDR3 length: 19 residues. CDR3 residues: CSARDRGLAGGPRYNEQFF. CDR3 nucleotides: TGCAGTGCTAGAGACAGGGGGCTAGCGGGAGGGCCAAGGTACAATGAGCAGTTCTTC.

This clone rates as medium-sized. The chain links TRBV19 to TRBJ2-5; 9 bases are shared with TRBD2. V lost 5 bases, J lost 5 bases, and 12 bases stayed unmatched. The CDR3 loop spans 16 amino acids. Germline lookup yields CDR1 LNHDA and CDR2 SQIVND (reference sequence). The CDR3 is CASSLNSGRGSETQYF. For the CDR3, the DNA is TGTGCCAGTAGTTTAAATAGCGGGAGAGGTTCGGAGACCCAGTACTTC.

The chain links TRBV19 to TRBJ1-5; D ambiguous. Trimming took 2 bases from V and 0 from J, leaving 8 bases between them. CDR3 length: 15 residues. Germline V lookup: CDR1 LNHDA, CDR2 SQIVND (reference sequence). Here the CDR3 reads CASSITVYSNQPQHF. DNA for the CDR3: TGTGCCAGTAGTATAACAGTCTATAGCAATCAGCCCCAGCATTTT.

The rearrangement joins TRBV5-1 to TRBJ2-5; 9 nucleotides agree with TRBD2. V gave up 4 bases and J gave up 5 bases; unmatched junction bases: 9. The CDR3 extends over 15 amino acids. The germline V gene encodes CDR1 SGHRS and CDR2 YFSETQ. This CDR3 is CASSPPSGVRETQYF. DNA of the CDR3: TGCGCCAGCAGCCCCCCTAGCGGGGTAAGGGAGACCCAGTACTTC.

This chain uses TRBV30 with TRBJ1-5, with D perhaps matching TRBD1 (5 bases). V dropped 2 bases and J dropped 6 bases, with 11 bases sitting between them. CDR3 size: 13 residues. CDR1 and CDR2 (germline): GTSNPN, SVGIG (reference sequence). CDR3 DNA sequence: TGTGCCTGGAGTTCGGGGGGAGGTCAGCCCCAGCATTTT. Translating it yields CAWSSGGGQPQHF.

This clone was seen a handful of times. The rearrangement uses TRBV4-1 and TRBJ1-3; 11 positions match TRBD1. V lost 0 bases to trimming and J lost 7 bases; unmatched junction nucleotides: 8. Germline values: CDR1 MGHRA, CDR2 YSYEKL. The CDR3 covers 17 residues. The DNA of the CDR3 is TGCGCCAGCAGCCAAGATTCCCTCCGGGACAGGGGGAACACCATATATTTT. This gives the protein CASSQDSLRDRGNTIYF.

As concerns this clone: An end of the junction does not agree with germline; a read error may underlie this. The rearrangement links TRBV28 to TRBJ1-5; no clear D. This CDR3 has 15 amino acids. Germline V gene sequence: CDR1 MDHEN, CDR2 SYDVKM. The CDR3 spells CASSLSRGSNKPQNF. For the CDR3, the DNA is TGTGCCAGCAGTTTATCTCGGGGAAGCAATAAGCCCCAGAATTTT.

DNA of the CDR3: TGCAGTGCTAGAGACCCGGGGCCCCAGGTTTTAGATGGCTACACCTTC. Protein product: CSARDPGPQVLDGYTF. The gene calls are TRBV20-1 and TRBJ1-2; D is possibly TRBD1 (5 bases). Looked up from germline, CDR1 is DFQATT and CDR2 is SNEGSKA (reference sequence). Trimming pared 0 bases from V and 6 bases from J, leaving 20 bases between. The CDR3 is 16 residues long.

In this sample, this clone turned up a few times. The chain couples TRBV12-3 or TRBV12-4 to TRBJ1-1; D is ambiguous. The germline V and J ends were trimmed by 6 bases and 1 base, with 9 bases remaining between them. The CDR3 covers 13 residues. In nucleotides, the CDR3 is TGTGCCAGCAGCTTAACGGGGAACACTGAAGCTTTCTTT. Protein product: CASSLTGNTEAFF.

The genes are TRBV28 and TRBJ2-2, with TRBD2 matching 15 bases. CDR1 and CDR2 (germline): MDHEN, SYDVKM. The CDR3 totals 18 residues. The V gene end was trimmed by 3 bases and the J gene end by 6 bases; junction bases not matched to a gene: 8. CDR3 sequence: CASSFPGLAGGGSGELFF. CDR3 sequence (DNA): TGTGCCAGCAGTTTTCCGGGACTAGCGGGAGGTGGGTCCGGGGAGCTGTTTTTT. The full variable domain, its missing parts supplied by reference TRBV28 and TRBJ2-2, is DVKVTQSSRYLVKRTGEKVFLECVQDMDHENMFWYRQDPGLGLRLIYFSYDVKMKEKGDIPEGYSVSREKKERFSLILESASTNQTSMYLCASSFPGLAGGGSGELFFGEGSRLTVL.